These 7 T cell receptor beta chains came from one sample sequenced in a study of identical twins. MiXCR, run by TCRdb on the 5' RACE reads, gives a single entry per CDR3 protein. The table lists around 490,000 distinct CDR3 sequences, about a fifth of them singletons. The data also belong to a second study, concerning yellow fever vaccine responses in identical twins.

The sample was CD4+ T cells sorted from blood. These receptors all stem from a woman between 18 and 30 years old in good health.

As to this clonotype: The junction shows a germline mismatch at one end, possibly a read error. The chain employs TRBV5-1 and TRBJ2-6; TRBD1 aligns across 7 bases. Germline V gene sequence: CDR1 SGHRS, CDR2 YFSETQ. The CDR3 is 19 amino acids. The CDR3 loop is CASTLYLTGPGSGANVLTF. In DNA form, the CDR3 reads TGCGCCAGCACCTTGTATCTGACAGGGCCTGGCTCTGGGGCCAACGTCCTGACTTTC.

This chain's CDR3 is CASRPTGGGEKLFF. CDR3 sequence (DNA): TGTGCCAGCAGACCGACAGGGGGAGGCGAAAAACTGTTTTTT. This chain connects TRBV6-1 to TRBJ1-4; 9 nucleotides align to TRBD1. Losses at the gene ends were 6 bases for V and 8 bases for J; bases not matched to a gene: 7. This CDR3 spans 14 amino acids. Germline assignment: CDR1 MNHNS and CDR2 SASEGT.

J is TRBJ2-1 and V is TRBV29-1, with TRBD1 matching 9 bases. Germline CDR1 and CDR2: SQVTM and ANQGSEA. V shed 4 bases and J 4 bases; nucleotides not matched to a gene: 8. The CDR3 has 15 residues. In nucleotides, the CDR3 is TGCAGCGTTGCAAAAACAGGGGGCAATTACAATGAGCAGTTCTTC. As protein: CSVAKTGGNYNEQFF.

This clonotype was counted only a few times. J is TRBJ2-2 and V is TRBV12-3 or TRBV12-4, with TRBD2 matching 8 bases. This CDR3 comprises 14 residues. Unmatched junction bases numbered 6, after V lost 3 bases and J lost 9 bases. CDR3 DNA: TGTGCCAGCAGTTTCCGGGCGGGAGGTTGGGAGCTGTTTTTT. Residues: CASSFRAGGWELFF.

This clonotype has ten or more counts. The V gene is TRBV6-6, the J gene TRBJ1-1; D is possibly TRBD1 (6 bases). Deletions cut 6 bases from V and 4 bases from J, with 9 bases between. Germline CDR1 is MNHNY and CDR2 is SVGAGI (reference sequence). The CDR3 extends over 12 amino acids. In nucleotides, the CDR3 is TGTGCCAGCAGCTCAGGGGTCACTGAAGCTTTCTTT. This encodes CASSSGVTEAFF.

The chain recombines TRBV7-2 with TRBJ2-2, with a tentative D call TRBD2 (7 bases). V was clipped by 1 base and J by 2 bases, with 32 bases between them. CDR1 SGHTA and CDR2 FQGNSA come from the germline V gene. This CDR3 spans 23 amino acids. The CDR3 region has the DNA TGTGCCAGCAGCTTAGGCCGTCGTACGGACAGAGGCCCGGGACTAACCAACACCGGGGAGCTGTTTTTT. Protein product: CASSLGRRTDRGPGLTNTGELFF. Full variable domain (rest looked up from reference TRBV7-2 and TRBJ2-2): GAGVSQSPSNKVTEKGKDVELRCDPISGHTALYWYRQSLGQGLEFLIYFQGNSAPDKSGLPSDRFSAERTGGSVSTLTIQRTQQEDSAVYLCASSLGRRTDRGPGLTNTGELFFGEGSRLTVL.

The V and J genes are TRBV7-9 and TRBJ1-6; possibly TRBD1 for D (6 bases). Germline V gene lookup returns CDR1 SEHNR and CDR2 FQNEAQ (reference sequence). There are 16 residues in the CDR3. Trimming took off 2 bases at V and 5 bases at J, with 13 bases between the two ends. The CDR3 DNA reads TGTGCCAGCAGCTTAAAGACAGGTTGGGATAATTCACCCCTCCACTTT. Translation gives CASSLKTGWDNSPLHF.